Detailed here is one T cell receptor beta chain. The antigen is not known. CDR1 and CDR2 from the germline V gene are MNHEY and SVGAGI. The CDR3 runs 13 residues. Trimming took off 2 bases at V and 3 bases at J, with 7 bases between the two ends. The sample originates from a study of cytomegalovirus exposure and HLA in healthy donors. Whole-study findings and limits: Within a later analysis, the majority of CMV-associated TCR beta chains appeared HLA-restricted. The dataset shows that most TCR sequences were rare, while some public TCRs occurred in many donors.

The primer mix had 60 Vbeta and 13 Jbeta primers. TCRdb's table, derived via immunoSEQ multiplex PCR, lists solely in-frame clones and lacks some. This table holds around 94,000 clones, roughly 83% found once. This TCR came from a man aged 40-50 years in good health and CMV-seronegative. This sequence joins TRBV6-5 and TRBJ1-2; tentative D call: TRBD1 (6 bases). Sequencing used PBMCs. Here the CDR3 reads CASSYAGDYGYTF. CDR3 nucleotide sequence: TGTGCCAGCAGTTACGCAGGGGACTATGGCTACACCTTC.